This entry lists 30 T cell receptor beta chains sequenced from one sample in a study of a mutant IDH1 vaccine in newly diagnosed glioma. Libraries were prepared by immunoSEQ multiplex PCR; TCRdb keeps only in-frame clonotypes and omits some of them. The table lists roughly 51,000 clones, 70% to 85% of them singletons. Their antigens remain unidentified. Time point of the sample: week 35, safety follow-up. Topical imiquimod was applied with each vaccine dose, which held 300 ug of mutant IDH1 20-mer peptide. The sample consisted of PBMCs, taken from a glioma patient whose treatment included an IDH1 peptide vaccine. These receptors were taken from a man aged 40-49 years with glioma.

DNA of the CDR3: TGTGCCAGCAGCCGTCGAACCAGCAATGAGCAGTTCTTC. Translating gives CASSRRTSNEQFF. V usage is TRBV11-2 and J usage is TRBJ2-1; D unclear. The V gene's germline CDR1 is SGHAT and CDR2 FQNNGV. Between the trimmed V and J ends, which lost 5 bases and 6 bases, there was a span of 11 bases. The CDR3 is 13 residues long.

This chain uses TRBV7-9 with TRBJ2-5; 8 bases align to TRBD1. Germline loops: CDR1 SEHNR, CDR2 FQNEAQ (reference sequence). The CDR3 contains 14 residues. V dropped 5 bases and J dropped 5; count of bases not matched to a gene: 7. DNA of the CDR3: TGTGCCAGCAGCCTCGGACAGGGCTGGGAGACCCAGTACTTC. Its protein product is CASSLGQGWETQYF. Together with reference TRBV7-9 and TRBJ2-5, the CDR3 gives the full variable domain: DTGVSQNPRHKITKRGQNVTFRCDPISEHNRLYWYRQTLGQGPEFLTYFQNEAQLEKSRLLSDRFSAERPKGSFSTLEIQRTEQGDSAMYLCASSLGQGWETQYFGPGTRLLVL.

This chain joins TRBV2 and TRBJ2-5; 13 bases agree with TRBD2. V lost 7 bases and J lost 1; bases outside the gene matches: 6. The CDR3 consists of 16 residues. Germline CDR1 is SNHLY and CDR2 is FYNNEI. The CDR3 loop reads CASIIGLAGVQETQYF. The CDR3 DNA reads as TGTGCCAGCATTATCGGACTAGCGGGGGTCCAAGAGACCCAGTACTTC. The whole variable domain, remainder taken from reference TRBV2 and TRBJ2-5, is EPEVTQTPSHQVTQMGQEVILRCVPISNHLYFYWYRQILGQKVEFLVSFYNNEISEKSEIFDDQFSVERPDGSNFTLKIRSTKLEDSAMYFCASIIGLAGVQETQYFGPGTRLLVL.

This clone was detected once. V is TRBV6-1 and J is TRBJ1-1; a weak D match, TRBD1 (6 bases). CDR1 and CDR2 (germline): MNHNS, SASEGT. The CDR3 contains 14 residues. Trimming cost V 4 bases and J 7 bases, with 16 bases left between them. CDR3 residues: CASSAYTGSFEAFF. The CDR3 nucleotides are TGTGCCAGCAGTGCCTACACAGGGAGCTTTGAAGCTTTCTTT.

This chain's CDR3 is CASIGVETEAFF. The CDR3 bases are TGCGCCAGCATCGGTGTTGAGACTGAAGCTTTCTTT. The rearrangement joins TRBV5-1 to TRBJ1-1; D is undetermined. The germline CDR1 and CDR2 sequences are SGHRS and YFSETQ. The CDR3 is made up of 12 amino acids. V shed 6 bases and J shed 5 bases, with 11 bases lying between them.

The chain recombines TRBV5-6 with TRBJ1-2; TRBD1 agrees at 8 bases. V was pared by 4 bases and J by 4 bases, with 9 bases of the junction left unmatched. The CDR3 sequence is 15 residues long. The V gene's germline CDR1 is SGHDT and CDR2 YYEEEE. Written as DNA, the CDR3 is TGTGCCAGCAGCCCCCAGGACAGGGTCGGCTATGGCTACACCTTC. It specifies CASSPQDRVGYGYTF.

V usage is TRBV5-1 and J usage is TRBJ1-4; D unclear. CDR3 length: 18 amino acids. V was cut by 0 bases and J by 8 bases, with 23 bases left in between. The V gene's germline CDR1 is SGHRS and CDR2 YFSETQ. The CDR3 spells CASSLGDTVRAGWEKLFF. DNA of the CDR3: TGCGCCAGCAGCTTGGGTGATACGGTACGCGCCGGGTGGGAAAAACTGTTTTTT.

This clone came up a few times. The chain recombines TRBV30 with TRBJ2-2; D gene ambiguous. The germline CDR1 and CDR2 sequences are GTSNPN and SVGIG (reference sequence). The ends were cut back, 2 bases at V and 0 bases at J, with 4 bases in the middle. The CDR3 has 13 amino acids. The CDR3 nucleotides read TGTGCCTGGAGTTTGTCGAACACCGGGGAGCTGTTTTTT. It translates to CAWSLSNTGELFF.

This clone appeared a single time. This chain links TRBV27 with TRBJ1-5, with D possibly being TRBD1 (6 bases). V shed 6 bases and J shed 2 bases, with 23 bases lying between them. The CDR3 sequence is 18 residues long. Germline CDR1 reads MNHEY; CDR2 reads SMNVEV (reference sequence). CDR3 region: CASRFRGNRDVGNQPQHF. DNA of the CDR3: TGTGCCAGCAGGTTTAGGGGGAACAGGGACGTAGGCAATCAGCCCCAGCATTTT.

The V and J genes are TRBV13 and TRBJ2-7, with 7 bases matching TRBD1. CDR1 is PRHDT, CDR2 FYEKMQ, per germline (reference sequence). The CDR3 totals 13 residues. With 1 base clipped from V and 11 bases from J, the junction kept 8 bases outside the gene matches. The CDR3 bases are TGTGCCAGCAGCTTAGAATCTTCGGGACAGAAGTACTTC. Residues: CASSLESSGQKYF. The full variable domain, with the rest looked up from reference TRBV13 and TRBJ2-7, is AAGVIQSPRHLIKEKRETATLKCYPIPRHDTVYWYQQGPGQDPQFLISFYEKMQSDKGSIPDRFSAQQFSDYHSELNMSSLELGDSALYFCASSLESSGQKYFGPGTRLTVT.

The chain links TRBV5-4 to TRBJ2-5; 9 nucleotides match TRBD1. The germline V gene encodes CDR1 SGHNT and CDR2 YYREEE (reference sequence). The length of the CDR3 is 13 residues. The trim removed 2 bases at V and 5 bases at J, leaving 1 base unmatched. The CDR3 DNA follows: TGTGCCAGCAGCTTCGACAGGGGGGAGACCCAGTACTTC. Protein product: CASSFDRGETQYF.

This rearrangement joins TRBV15 to TRBJ1-4, with 8 bases aligning to TRBD1. The V gene end was trimmed by 0 bases and the J gene end by 5 bases; junction bases not matched to a gene: 8. The CDR3 totals 17 residues. Germline V lookup: CDR1 LNHNV, CDR2 YYDKDF (reference sequence). The CDR3 DNA is TGTGCCACCAGCAGAGATGGGAGACAGGGGATAAATGAAAAACTGTTTTTT. As protein: CATSRDGRQGINEKLFF.

The chain links TRBV18 to TRBJ1-5; no firm D call. This CDR3 has 16 amino acids. Germline CDR1 is KGHSH and CDR2 is LQKENI. Trimming removed 3 bases from V and 1 base from J, with 13 bases in between. The CDR3 sequence is CASSPHPDPSNQPQHF. The CDR3 nucleotides are TGTGCCAGCTCACCCCACCCGGATCCGAGCAATCAGCCCCAGCATTTT.

This rearrangement joins TRBV29-1 to TRBJ2-3; D uncertain. Trimming shortened V by 3 bases and J by 0 bases, and 10 bases separated the two germline ends. The CDR3 is 14 amino acids. Germline CDR1 is SQVTM and CDR2 is ANQGSEA. The CDR3 DNA is TGCAGCGTTGAGTCCGGGTTTAGCACAGATACGCAGTATTTT. Translating it yields CSVESGFSTDTQYF.

The CDR3, as DNA: TGTGCCATCAGTGAGTCGAAAATGAACGAGCAGTACTTC. This gives the protein CAISESKMNEQYF. The rearrangement uses TRBV10-3 and TRBJ2-7; D gene uncertain. V was shortened by 0 bases and J by 5 bases, with 8 bases between the two germline ends. CDR1 ENHRY and CDR2 SYGVKD come from the germline V gene. The CDR3 has 13 amino acids.

This sequence joins TRBV18 and TRBJ1-1, with unresolved D. V lost 2 bases, J lost 0 bases, and 4 bases lay in between. Germline V gene data show CDR1 as KGHSH and CDR2 as LQKENI. The CDR3 spans 13 residues. Written as DNA, the CDR3 is TGTGCCAGCTCACCAACGATGAACACTGAAGCTTTCTTT. It translates to CASSPTMNTEAFF.

The chain links TRBV13 to TRBJ2-5; the D gene is possibly TRBD2 (6 bases). V was shortened by 6 bases and J by 4 bases, with 21 bases between the two germline ends. The CDR3 totals 16 residues. The germline CDR1 and CDR2 sequences are PRHDT and FYEKMQ (reference sequence). The CDR3 sequence is CASSVASGLGVETQYF. Written as DNA, the CDR3 is TGTGCCAGCAGTGTGGCGTCGGGACTCGGAGTAGAGACCCAGTACTTC.

This clone has just one count. This chain links TRBV5-4 with TRBJ1-2; D gene uncertain. The V and J ends lost 0 bases and 4 bases respectively, with 13 bases between them. Germline V CDR1 and CDR2: SGHNT, YYREEE (reference sequence). This CDR3 is 15 amino acids long. In DNA, the CDR3 is TGTGCCAGCAGCTTGGTGGCCCAGTCGTCCTATGGCTACACCTTC. Amino acid sequence: CASSLVAQSSYGYTF.

The chain employs TRBV6-1 and TRBJ2-7; 7 bases agree with TRBD1. The CDR3 has 14 amino acids. Germline V gives CDR1 MNHNS, CDR2 SASEGT. Trimming cost V 2 bases and J 2 bases; bases outside gene matches: 3. CDR3 residues: CASSEQGQAYEQYF. CDR3 bases: TGTGCCAGCAGTGAACAAGGACAGGCCTACGAGCAGTACTTC.

The chain joins TRBV2 to TRBJ2-5; possibly TRBD1 for D (6 bases). V was shortened by 8 bases and J by 4 bases, with 11 bases between the two germline ends. The CDR3 is 12 residues long. CDR1 is SNHLY, CDR2 FYNNEI, per germline. CDR3 loop: CASDRHGETQYF. The CDR3 DNA reads TGTGCCAGCGACAGGCACGGAGAGACCCAGTACTTC.

The rearrangement uses TRBV29-1 and TRBJ1-1, with D unclear. V was trimmed by 2 bases and J by 1 base, leaving 8 bases between them. Germline V gene sequence: CDR1 SQVTM, CDR2 ANQGSEA. The CDR3 runs 13 residues. CDR3 sequence reads: CSVELPGNTEAFF. The CDR3 DNA follows: TGCAGCGTTGAATTGCCAGGGAACACTGAAGCTTTCTTT.

This clone was observed once. The V gene is TRBV6-6, the J gene TRBJ2-2, with D possibly TRBD2 on 6 matching bases. The length of the CDR3 is 13 residues. Trimming cost V 6 bases and J 7 bases, with 12 bases left between them. The germline V gene encodes CDR1 MNHNY and CDR2 SVGAGI (reference sequence). The CDR3 coding sequence is TGTGCCAGCAGCGGGGGTTACGACGGGGAGCTGTTTTTT. Its translation: CASSGGYDGELFF.

CDR3 nucleotides: TGTGCCAGCCTCAACAGGGGGTCGAACACCGGGGAGCTGTTTTTT. It specifies CASLNRGSNTGELFF. The J gene is TRBJ2-2, the V gene TRBV13; 8 bases agree with TRBD1. This CDR3 spans 15 amino acids. V was clipped by 8 bases and J by 0 bases; unmatched bases: 5. From germline, CDR1 is PRHDT and CDR2 FYEKMQ (reference sequence). Variable domain in full (rest from reference TRBV13 and TRBJ2-2): AAGVIQSPRHLIKEKRETATLKCYPIPRHDTVYWYQQGPGQDPQFLISFYEKMQSDKGSIPDRFSAQQFSDYHSELNMSSLELGDSALYFCASLNRGSNTGELFFGEGSRLTVL.

The chain's CDR3 is CASSSKTGGYGYTF. As DNA, the CDR3 is TGTGCCAGCAGCTCCAAGACAGGGGGCTATGGCTACACCTTC. The V gene is TRBV7-6, the J gene TRBJ1-2; 9 nucleotides agree with TRBD1. This CDR3 contains 14 residues. With V trimmed by 4 bases and J by 4 bases, 4 bases remained unmatched. Germline loops: CDR1 SGHVS, CDR2 FNYEAQ.

This clone appeared a few times. The V gene is TRBV15, the J gene TRBJ2-7, with D uncertain. V was shortened by 5 bases and J by 1 base, with 15 bases between the two germline ends. CDR1 is LNHNV, CDR2 YYDKDF, per germline (reference sequence). The CDR3 sequence is 15 residues long. DNA of the CDR3: TGTGCCACCAGCGGGTGGGGTCTGCAGTCCTACGAGCAGTACTTC. It yields the protein CATSGWGLQSYEQYF.

The rearrangement uses TRBV6-5 and TRBJ2-7; D gene uncertain. CDR1 is MNHEY and CDR2 is SVGAGI in the germline V gene. The CDR3 runs to 15 residues. The ends were cut back, 0 bases at V and 8 bases at J, with 17 bases in the middle. The CDR3 region is CASSYSVSTGYKQYF. The CDR3, as DNA: TGTGCCAGCAGTTACTCGGTCAGCACCGGTTATAAGCAGTACTTC.

The V gene is TRBV7-6, the J gene TRBJ2-7; 7 nucleotides line up with TRBD1. The CDR3 consists of 13 residues. CDR1 and CDR2 (germline): SGHVS, FNYEAQ. The V segment lost 5 bases and the J segment 5 bases; nucleotides outside the gene matches: 6. The CDR3 reads CASSINRGDEQYF. CDR3 DNA sequence: TGTGCCAGCAGCATAAACAGGGGAGACGAGCAGTACTTC.

The V gene is TRBV13, the J gene TRBJ1-1, with 9 bases that match TRBD1. Germline assignment: CDR1 PRHDT and CDR2 FYEKMQ (reference sequence). The V gene end was trimmed by 5 bases and the J gene end by 3 bases; junction bases not matched to a gene: 7. This CDR3 is built from 15 residues. The CDR3 protein is CASSGGTGRHTEAFF. In DNA form, the CDR3 reads TGTGCCAGCAGCGGGGGGACAGGGAGGCACACTGAAGCTTTCTTT.

This clone was picked up a small number of times. DNA for the CDR3: TGTGCCAGCATCGGGAACACTGAAGCTTTCTTT. This codes for CASIGNTEAFF. The chain uses TRBV6-6 and TRBJ1-1; D not resolved. The CDR3 length is 11 residues. Trimming pared 7 bases from V and 1 base from J, leaving 4 bases between. From germline, CDR1 is MNHNY and CDR2 SVGAGI (reference sequence).

V and J are TRBV4-1 and TRBJ1-1; maybe TRBD1 (5 bases). Trimming pared 2 bases from V and 5 bases from J, leaving 15 bases between. Germline V gives CDR1 MGHRA, CDR2 YSYEKL. This CDR3 region has 15 residues. The CDR3 sequence is CASSQPMRGDTEAFF. The DNA of the CDR3 is TGCGCCAGCAGCCAACCGATGAGGGGCGATACTGAAGCTTTCTTT.